The next 5 T cell receptor beta chains were all read from a single sample in a study of T cells in Graves' hyperthyroidism and ophthalmopathy. The source material, RNA transcripts, was used to amplify TCR beta CDR3 regions. An initial round of RT-PCR targeting the TCR CDR3 relied on the HTBI primer set. TCRdb redid the calling of the multiplex PCR reads with MiXCR, one entry per CDR3 protein. This table has a few hundred thousand distinct CDR3 sequences, around an eighth appearing once. Sequencing input: blood. These TCRs come from a man younger than 45 with Graves' hyperthyroidism that later progressed to Graves' ophthalmopathy.

This clonotype was detected ten times or more. The chain recombines TRBV7-9 with TRBJ2-1; D is perhaps TRBD1 or TRBD2 (5 bases each). Per the germline V gene, CDR1 is SEHNR and CDR2 is FQNEAQ (reference sequence). Deletions cut 5 bases from V and 6 bases from J, with 14 bases between. The CDR3 has 14 amino acids. The CDR3 DNA reads as TGTGCCAGCAGCCGAAACCCGGGGCTCAATGAGCAGTTCTTC. Its translation is CASSRNPGLNEQFF.

This clonotype was recorded many times. The chain recombines TRBV28 with TRBJ2-7; TRBD2 matches at 13 bases. V lost 7 bases, J lost 4 bases, and 13 bases stayed unmatched. The CDR3 contains 17 residues. Per the germline V gene, CDR1 is MDHEN and CDR2 is SYDVKM. The chain's CDR3 is CASTLGLAGARSYEQYF. The CDR3 DNA reads TGTGCCAGCACCCTCGGACTAGCGGGGGCGAGATCATACGAGCAGTACTTC.

Remarks on this clonotype: A much larger clonotype is one base distant, so this may be a read error. The chain has TRBV12-3 or TRBV12-4 and TRBJ2-4; 9 nucleotides agree with TRBD2. CDR3 length: 17 amino acids. V lost 1 base, J lost 0 bases, and 4 bases stayed unmatched. The CDR3 loop reads CASSLGGGGGAKNIQYF. In DNA, the CDR3 is TGTGCCAGCAGTTTAGGCGGGGGGGGCGGAGCCAAAAACATTCAGTACTTC.

This clonotype was seen many times. The V and J genes are TRBV28 and TRBJ2-7; 8 bases map to TRBD1. The CDR3 has 14 residues. The trim removed 7 bases at V and 3 bases at J, leaving 8 bases unmatched. Germline V lookup: CDR1 MDHEN, CDR2 SYDVKM. For the CDR3, the DNA is TGTGCCAGCACTAGCCGGGACAGGCTCTACGAGCAGTACTTC. Amino acid sequence: CASTSRDRLYEQYF. The full variable domain, rest sourced from reference TRBV28 and TRBJ2-7, is DVKVTQSSRYLVKRTGEKVFLECVQDMDHENMFWYRQDPGLGLRLIYFSYDVKMKEKGDIPEGYSVSREKKERFSLILESASTNQTSMYLCASTSRDRLYEQYFGPGTRLTVT.

A few counts support this clonotype. J is TRBJ2-3 and V is TRBV6-5; 8 bases fit TRBD1. This CDR3 is 16 amino acids long. The germline V gene encodes CDR1 MNHEY and CDR2 SVGAGI. V was pared by 0 bases and J by 4 bases, with 6 bases of the junction left unmatched. This CDR3 is CASSYSWTGLPDTQYF. CDR3 nucleotide sequence: TGTGCCAGCAGTTACTCATGGACAGGGCTACCAGATACGCAGTATTTT.